The entry below describes one T cell receptor beta chain. The antigen is undetermined. The source of the sample is a study of cytomegalovirus exposure and HLA in healthy donors. Study results and limitations: Rates of TCR association differed by HLA locus in a later analysis, with DRB1 highest and HLA-C lowest. The authors listed 164 TCR beta chains as cytomegalovirus-associated. Within an earlier analysis, most TCR beta V segments proved productive either about 87% or about 30% of the time. The study reported that TCR beta sequences accurately predicted HLA-A and HLA-B alleles in most subjects.

PCR was performed using 60 Vbeta and 13 Jbeta primers. TCRdb keeps only in-frame clones here, not all; method: immunoSEQ multiplex PCR. Of some 88,000 clones listed, 65% to 80% are singletons. What was sequenced was PBMCs. This TCR was recovered from a woman in her late teens or twenties in good health and CMV-seropositive.

The CDR3: CASSLVGGYTGELFF. The CDR3 nucleotides are TGTGCCAGCAGCCTCGTGGGGGGATATACCGGGGAGCTGTTTTTT. The chain carries TRBV7-3 and TRBJ2-2; a possible D gene is TRBD2 (6 bases). Trimming cost V 5 bases and J 5 bases, with 15 bases left between them. This CDR3 is built from 15 residues. In germline, CDR1 is SGHTA, CDR2 FQGTGA.